These T cell receptor beta chains were read from a single sample in a study of CXCR3-negative and CXCR3-positive naive CD8 T cells. TCRdb reprocessed the 5' RACE reads and keeps a single row for each CDR3 protein, giving no DNA. The sample yields about 130,000 distinct CDR3 sequences, of which the top ten take up about 0.48%. The specimen sequenced was naive CXCR3- CD8+ T cells from blood. The receptors come from a human donor in good health. Some clones in this sample may be carry-over from other donors' samples. Both conserved end residues are part of each CDR3. Fields, in order: CDR3 protein, J gene, CDR3 length, V gene.

CASSLVGFVQYNEQFF	TRBJ2-1	16	TRBV12-3/TRBV12-4
CATSARKAGVGETQYF	TRBJ2-5	16	TRBV24-1
CASSPNEFNSPLHF	TRBJ1-6	14	TRBV4-3
CASRPRGGHTGELFF	TRBJ2-2	15	TRBV23-1
CASTTSRDGEKLFF	TRBJ1-4	14	TRBV12-3/TRBV12-4
CASSRRQGYYEQYF	TRBJ2-7	14	TRBV27
CASSFRGDTYEQYF	TRBJ2-7	14	TRBV28
CSVETGRSYEQYF	TRBJ2-7	13	TRBV29-1
CASSAGGAGEQYF	TRBJ2-7	13	TRBV9
CASKGLAGNEQFF	TRBJ2-1	13	TRBV12-3/TRBV12-4
CASSSTVGTHSSYEQYF	TRBJ2-7	17	TRBV12-3/TRBV12-4
CASSLAIGTNTEAFF	TRBJ1-1	15	TRBV7-9
CASSYLLARGTGELFF	TRBJ2-2	16	TRBV6-5
CASSLLGVNSQETQYF	TRBJ2-5	16	TRBV5-6
CATSDRLAVNTGELFF	TRBJ2-2	16	TRBV24-1
CSAIGGYEQYF	TRBJ2-7	11	TRBV20-1
CASSWATGGTDTQYF	TRBJ2-3	15	TRBV6-5
CASSSWTVYYEQYF	TRBJ2-7	14	TRBV5-6
CASSPGLPNEQFF	TRBJ2-1	13	TRBV7-3
CASSRDRAAFF	TRBJ1-1	11	TRBV28
CSVEDGQGRRTQYF	TRBJ2-5	14	TRBV29-1
CSVWTHNEQFF	TRBJ2-1	11	TRBV29-1
CASSDGHPPGELFF	TRBJ2-2	14	TRBV6-4
CSVEDDSLIDTQYF	TRBJ2-3	14	TRBV29-1
CSARDHRYNEQFF	TRBJ2-1	13	TRBV20-1
CASSIDQVGRENTEAFF	TRBJ1-1	17	TRBV19
CASSTRTGERETQYF	TRBJ2-5	15	TRBV7-9
CSVEDWDGRTYEQYF	TRBJ2-7	15	TRBV29-1
CASSFSGTGYEQYF	TRBJ2-7	14	TRBV28
CASSLWAGGTDTQYF	TRBJ2-3	15	TRBV12-3/TRBV12-4
CASSYGYSVGISGRTYEQYF	TRBJ2-7	20	TRBV6-2/TRBV6-3